This T cell receptor beta chain was sequenced for a study of blood T cell repertoires in COVID-19. Background on the study: From the United States, Italy and Spain came samples of acute and convalescent COVID-19. PBMCs, B-cell-depleted T cells, or T cells were the source of the cDNA or gDNA that made up the material.

Under the authors' procedure: From reference gene primer amplification, estimates of nucleated cell counts were derived. Here immunoSEQ multiplex PCR was the method, and the copy in TCRdb shows in-frame clones only, minus some. From that table come the V and J calls and clone size; the DNA was used to work out D and trimming. The table lists hundreds of thousands of clones, around 90% of them singletons, with around 1.3% in the top ten. Trimming took off 0 bases at V and 3 bases at J, with 12 bases between the two ends. CDR1 SGHRS and CDR2 YFSETQ come from the germline V gene. The CDR3 has 15 amino acids.

The source of this sequence is a middle-aged man with acute or convalescent COVID-19. The sequenced material came from peripheral blood. V gene TRBV5-1 combines with J gene TRBJ2-5; D perhaps matches TRBD2 (6 bases). DNA of the CDR3: TGCGCCAGCAGCTTGGGAGGCGAGCGGGAAGAGACCCAGTACTTC. Its translation: CASSLGGEREETQYF. Based on the CDR3 plus reference TRBV5-1 and TRBJ2-5, the full variable domain is KAGVTQTPRYLIKTRGQQVTLSCSPISGHRSVSWYQQTPGQGLQFLFEYFSETQRNKGNFPGRFSGRQFSNSRSEMNVSTLELGDSALYLCASSLGGEREETQYFGPGTRLLVL.